This entry lists 27 T cell receptor beta chains sequenced from one sample in a study of blood T cell repertoires in COVID-19. The data were produced by immunoSEQ multiplex PCR, yet TCRdb's version contains in-frame clones alone and is incomplete. The sample has 75,000 or so clones, roughly 86% seen once; the top ten hold just under 7.5%. Sequencing was performed on peripheral blood. These receptor sequences come from a man aged 65-85 years with acute or convalescent COVID-19.

The rearrangement uses TRBV28 and TRBJ2-2, with D unclear. Trimming pared 2 bases from V and 1 base from J, leaving 2 bases between. The germline CDR1 and CDR2 sequences are MDHEN and SYDVKM. This CDR3 has 13 residues. The CDR3 bases are TGTGCCAGCAGTTTACAGAACACCGGGGAGCTGTTTTTT. Translated: CASSLQNTGELFF.

The V gene is TRBV19, the J gene TRBJ2-4, with a possible D match to TRBD1 (5 bases). The V end was cut by 9 bases, the J end by 3 bases, with 15 bases between. CDR3 length: 14 residues. CDR1 and CDR2 from the germline V gene are LNHDA and SQIVND (reference sequence). Written as DNA, the CDR3 is TGTGCCAGCACGAAGGGGTTAGACAAAAACATTCAGTACTTC. Protein: CASTKGLDKNIQYF. Using reference TRBV19 and TRBJ2-4 for the parts outside the CDR3, the full variable domain is DGGITQSPKYLFRKEGQNVTLSCEQNLNHDAMYWYRQDPGQGLRLIYYSQIVNDFQKGDIAEGYSVSREKKESFPLTVTSAQKNPTAFYLCASTKGLDKNIQYFGAGTRLSVL.

The chain employs TRBV24-1 and TRBJ1-5; no definite D call. The CDR3 is 14 residues long. Germline V lookup: CDR1 KGHDR, CDR2 SFDVKD. With 1 base removed from V and 6 bases from J, the gap between germline ends came to 9 bases. The DNA of the CDR3 is TGTGCCACCAGTGATTTACTGTCGGGTCAGCCCCAGCATTTT. It is translated as CATSDLLSGQPQHF.

J is TRBJ1-1 and V is TRBV6-5; 7 nucleotides align to TRBD1. J was trimmed by 2 bases and V by 4 bases; bases with no gene match: 7. Germline V CDR1 and CDR2: MNHEY, SVGAGI. This CDR3 contains 15 residues. The CDR3 reads CASSSWTGLNTEAFF. The CDR3 DNA reads as TGTGCCAGCAGTTCGTGGACAGGCTTAAACACTGAAGCTTTCTTT.

As to this clone: Within the sample, other DNA sequences also encode this same CDR3. The CDR3 protein is CASSAGQGYGYTF. CDR3 coding DNA: TGCGCCAGCAGCGCGGGACAGGGTTATGGCTACACCTTC. The V gene is TRBV5-1, the J gene TRBJ1-2, with 9 bases matching TRBD1. The germline V gene encodes CDR1 SGHRS and CDR2 YFSETQ. Trimming at V came to 4 bases and at J to 5 bases, leaving 3 bases not matched to a gene. The CDR3 is 13 amino acids.

The gene calls are TRBV28 and TRBJ2-6, with D unresolved. In germline, CDR1 is MDHEN, CDR2 SYDVKM. V was clipped by 3 bases and J by 4 bases, with 7 bases between them. This CDR3 spans 14 amino acids. CDR3 DNA: TGTGCCAGCAGTTTCTTCTCGGGGGCCAACGTCCTGACTTTC. Translation: CASSFFSGANVLTF.

The rearrangement links TRBV9 to TRBJ2-6, with 11 bases identical to TRBD1. The CDR3 is made up of 18 amino acids. Germline CDR1 reads SGDLS; CDR2 reads YYNGEE. With V trimmed by 3 bases and J by 2 bases, 7 bases remained unmatched. DNA of the CDR3: TGTGCCAGCAGCGCCTCCGGGACAGGGGGAACTGGGGCCAACGTCCTGACTTTC. This sequence encodes CASSASGTGGTGANVLTF.

J is TRBJ1-2 and V is TRBV28, with D uncertain. Germline V gene lookup returns CDR1 MDHEN and CDR2 SYDVKM. CDR3 size: 12 residues. Trimming left V 2 bases short and J 6 bases short, with 7 bases between. The CDR3 loop is CASSLSSDGYTF. DNA for the CDR3: TGTGCCAGCAGTTTAAGCAGCGATGGCTACACCTTC.

The J gene is TRBJ2-1, the V gene TRBV28, with D perhaps TRBD2 (6 bases). V dropped 1 base and J dropped 11 bases, with 12 bases sitting between them. CDR1 and CDR2 from the germline V gene are MDHEN and SYDVKM. This CDR3 region has 13 residues. The CDR3 nucleotides are TGTGCCAGCAGTTTATTTGGGACTCCTAAGCAGTTCTTC. Encoded protein: CASSLFGTPKQFF.

The chain is built from TRBV27 and TRBJ1-2, with TRBD1 matching 7 bases. This CDR3 comprises 14 residues. Germline lookup yields CDR1 MNHEY and CDR2 SMNVEV (reference sequence). V lost 3 bases to trimming and J lost 3 bases; unmatched junction nucleotides: 4. CDR3 coding DNA: TGTGCCAGCAGTTTGACAGGGATAGACTATGGCTACACCTTC. As protein: CASSLTGIDYGYTF.

The V gene is TRBV19, the J gene TRBJ1-4; the D gene is possibly TRBD1 (6 bases). Germline CDR1 and CDR2: LNHDA and SQIVND (reference sequence). The length of the CDR3 is 16 residues. V was trimmed by 3 bases and J by 4 bases, leaving 15 bases between them. The CDR3 DNA reads TGTGCCAGTAGTATGTCGGCTGGACAGTATAATGAAAAACTGTTTTTT. Translating it yields CASSMSAGQYNEKLFF.

V is TRBV6-5 and J is TRBJ2-7; 7 bases map to TRBD2. The CDR3 extends over 13 amino acids. CDR1 MNHEY and CDR2 SVGAGI come from the germline V gene. After removal of 11 bases from V and 1 base from J, the junction contained 8 bases not matched to a gene. The CDR3 DNA reads TGTGCCGTCTCCCGGGGGGTGTCCTACGAGCAGTACTTC. Translated, it gives CAVSRGVSYEQYF.

The chain employs TRBV5-1 and TRBJ2-2; TRBD2 matches at 8 bases. Germline V lookup: CDR1 SGHRS, CDR2 YFSETQ. Trimming removed 7 bases from V and 2 bases from J; junction bases left unmatched: 4. This CDR3 is built from 14 residues. Here the CDR3 DNA reads TGCGCCAGCGGGCTAGCGGGTAACACCGGGGAGCTGTTTTTT. Translation gives CASGLAGNTGELFF.

V gene TRBV10-3 combines with J gene TRBJ2-7; 8 bases are shared with TRBD2. CDR1 is ENHRY and CDR2 is SYGVKD in the germline V gene. The V gene end was trimmed by 8 bases and the J gene end by 6 bases; junction bases not matched to a gene: 21. CDR3 length: 17 residues. As DNA, the CDR3 is TGTGCCATCTGGACAAAATGGGACCCAGCGGGAGAAGTCGAGCAGTACTTC. Translated: CAIWTKWDPAGEVEQYF.

The gene calls are TRBV2 and TRBJ2-1; 10 bases are shared with TRBD2. After removal of 5 bases from V and 0 bases from J, the junction contained 7 bases not matched to a gene. The germline gives CDR1 SNHLY, CDR2 FYNNEI. The CDR3 is 17 residues long. The CDR3 DNA follows: TGTGCCAGCAGTAAGCGGGGGGGCCCTAGCTCCTACAATGAGCAGTTCTTC. Translating it yields CASSKRGGPSSYNEQFF.

The genes are TRBV2 and TRBJ1-5; unclear D gene. V was trimmed by 4 bases and J by 4 bases, leaving 8 bases between them. This CDR3 comprises 13 residues. The V gene's germline CDR1 is SNHLY and CDR2 FYNNEI. CDR3: CASSVSRNQPQHF. DNA of the CDR3: TGTGCCAGCAGTGTATCGCGGAATCAGCCCCAGCATTTT.

The chain carries TRBV7-9 and TRBJ2-2; 11 bases map to TRBD2. Germline V gene lookup returns CDR1 SEHNR and CDR2 FQNEAQ (reference sequence). CDR3 size: 16 residues. V was clipped by 0 bases and J by 4 bases; unmatched bases: 1. The CDR3 nucleotides read TGTGCCAGCAGCTTAGCTAGCGGGAGGGCCACCGGGGAGCTGTTTTTT. Translating it yields CASSLASGRATGELFF.

V usage is TRBV28 and J usage is TRBJ1-5; TRBD1 agrees at 11 bases. Germline V CDR1 and CDR2: MDHEN, SYDVKM. The CDR3 runs to 15 residues. J lost 11 bases, V lost 5 bases, and 11 bases had no gene match. The CDR3 loop is CASSHGTGGNPAQHF. The CDR3 bases are TGTGCCAGCAGTCATGGGACAGGGGGGAATCCCGCCCAGCATTTT.

This chain connects TRBV7-2 to TRBJ2-3; no clear D gene. CDR1 is SGHTA, CDR2 FQGNSA, per germline. The CDR3 has 13 residues. V was pared by 7 bases and J by 4 bases, with 12 bases between. Here the CDR3 DNA reads TGTGCCAGCAACCCCCCGTCGGCAGATACGCAGTATTTT. Translated, it gives CASNPPSADTQYF.

The V gene is TRBV12-5, the J gene TRBJ2-7; 7 bases match TRBD1. The trim removed 5 bases at V and 3 bases at J, leaving 16 bases unmatched. CDR3 size: 17 residues. Germline loops: CDR1 LGHNT, CDR2 FRNRAP. CDR3 loop: CASGQSSSEGAVYEQYF. CDR3 sequence (DNA): TGTGCTAGTGGTCAATCTAGCTCCGAGGGGGCCGTCTACGAGCAGTACTTC.

The chain links TRBV5-4 to TRBJ1-1, with unresolved D. The V end lost 7 bases, the J end lost 0 bases, and 13 bases lay between the germline ends. Germline CDR1 reads SGHNT; CDR2 reads YYREEE (reference sequence). This CDR3 is built from 14 residues. Here the CDR3 reads CASQKTGMNTEAFF. The CDR3 DNA sequence: TGTGCCAGCCAAAAGACGGGGATGAACACTGAAGCTTTCTTT.

The CDR3 region has the DNA TGTGCCAGCGATCTAGCGGGAGGCTACACCGGGGAGCTGTTTTTT. Its protein product is CASDLAGGYTGELFF. This sequence joins TRBV2 and TRBJ2-2, with TRBD2 matching over 11 bases. Losses at the gene ends were 8 bases for V and 3 bases for J; bases not matched to a gene: 5. The length of the CDR3 is 15 residues. The V gene's germline CDR1 is SNHLY and CDR2 FYNNEI.

The J gene is TRBJ2-7, the V gene TRBV28; D remains ambiguous. The CDR3 consists of 14 residues. Germline CDR1 is MDHEN and CDR2 is SYDVKM. V gave up 5 bases and J gave up 2 bases, with 13 bases separating them. The CDR3 DNA reads as TGTGCCAGCAGTCCTGCCCTCGCGACCTACGAGCAGTACTTC. Its protein is CASSPALATYEQYF.

The CDR3 here is CASSQGSGNQPQHF. In nucleotides, the CDR3 is TGCGCCAGCAGCCAAGGCTCGGGCAATCAGCCCCAGCATTTT. The V gene is TRBV4-1, the J gene TRBJ1-5; D uncertain. The CDR3 is made up of 14 amino acids. CDR1 MGHRA and CDR2 YSYEKL come from the germline V gene. V was pared by 1 base and J by 2 bases, with 6 bases between.

V and J are TRBV5-1 and TRBJ2-1; 11 bases map to TRBD2. With 7 bases clipped from V and 7 bases from J, the junction kept 7 bases outside the gene matches. Germline CDR1 is SGHRS and CDR2 is YFSETQ. The length of the CDR3 is 14 residues. The DNA of the CDR3 is TGCGCCAGCTATAGCGGGGGGGCTGAGAATGAGCAGTTCTTC. It yields the protein CASYSGGAENEQFF.

CDR3 sequence reads: CASSQGRQGPYNEQFF. The CDR3 DNA reads TGCGCCAGCAGCCAAGGGAGACAGGGGCCCTACAATGAGCAGTTCTTC. The J gene is TRBJ2-1, the V gene TRBV4-1; 8 bases map to TRBD1. In germline, CDR1 is MGHRA, CDR2 YSYEKL. Losses at the gene ends were 1 base for V and 2 bases for J; bases not matched to a gene: 4. This CDR3 is built from 16 residues.

This clone was observed a single time. The J gene is TRBJ2-7, the V gene TRBV5-1; 9 bases fit TRBD2. V lost 1 base, J lost 1 base, and 0 bases stayed unmatched. The CDR3 consists of 14 residues. CDR1 is SGHRS and CDR2 is YFSETQ in the germline V gene. CDR3 sequence (DNA): TGCGCCAGCAGCTTGAGCGGGGGGTCCTACGAGCAGTACTTC. It encodes CASSLSGGSYEQYF. Based on the CDR3 plus reference TRBV5-1 and TRBJ2-7, the full variable domain is KAGVTQTPRYLIKTRGQQVTLSCSPISGHRSVSWYQQTPGQGLQFLFEYFSETQRNKGNFPGRFSGRQFSNSRSEMNVSTLELGDSALYLCASSLSGGSYEQYFGPGTRLTVT.